The 25 T cell receptor beta chains below all came from one sample that was sequenced in a study of T cell responses to AZD1222 COVID-19 vaccine. The assay was immunoSEQ multiplex PCR, and TCRdb's table has in-frame clones only and misses some. The table includes tens of thousands of clones, roughly 84% detected once. Sample: peripheral blood, taken on day 0 of AZD1222 vaccination. These receptors were collected from an adult in good health.

The count of this clone is one. The chain couples TRBV3-1 (or the pseudogene TRBV3-2) to TRBJ2-2; 8 positions agree with TRBD2. The V and J ends lost 0 bases and 4 bases, in that order; junction bases with no gene match: 10. The CDR3 is 18 amino acids. Looked up from germline, CDR1 is LGHDT and CDR2 is YNNKEL (reference sequence). This chain's CDR3 is CASSQEVPGGPRTGELFF. For the CDR3, the DNA is TGTGCCAGCAGCCAAGAGGTCCCGGGGGGGCCGCGCACCGGGGAGCTGTTTTTT.

The chain is built from TRBV6-5 and TRBJ1-1; D might be TRBD1 (6 bases). The germline V and J ends were trimmed by 4 bases and 3 bases, with 12 bases remaining between them. CDR1 and CDR2 (germline): MNHEY, SVGAGI. This CDR3 comprises 14 residues. The CDR3 loop is CASSFEGGYTEAFF. CDR3 nucleotide sequence: TGTGCCAGCAGTTTCGAAGGGGGATACACTGAAGCTTTCTTT.

V gene TRBV20-1 combines with J gene TRBJ2-7, with D hard to call. The CDR3 covers 11 residues. V was clipped by 3 bases and J by 6 bases, with 9 bases between them. Germline-derived CDR1 and CDR2 are DFQATT and SNEGSKA (reference sequence). The CDR3, as DNA: TGCAGTGCTAGCCCGGGCCCCGAGCAGTACTTC. Its translation: CSASPGPEQYF.

The chain joins TRBV4-2 to TRBJ1-4; 8 nucleotides agree with TRBD1. CDR3 length: 16 residues. Germline V gives CDR1 LGHNA, CDR2 YNFKEQ. V dropped 2 bases and J dropped 7; count of bases not matched to a gene: 9. The CDR3 DNA reads as TGTGCCAGCAGCCAAACCCCAGGGGGCAAAGCTGAAAAACTGTTTTTT. Protein sequence: CASSQTPGGKAEKLFF.

The chain joins TRBV5-4 to TRBJ1-6; 11 bases are a match to TRBD1. The CDR3 is 14 residues long. V was clipped by 4 bases and J by 10 bases; unmatched bases: 4. The V gene's germline CDR1 is SGHNT and CDR2 YYREEE (reference sequence). DNA for the CDR3: TGTGCCAGCAGCCAGGGACAGGGGGACTCACCCCTCCACTTT. Residues: CASSQGQGDSPLHF.

This clone has a single count. The chain couples TRBV6-2 or TRBV6-3 to TRBJ1-1; 11 bases are shared with TRBD1. V lost 1 base, J lost 7 bases, and 8 bases stayed unmatched. The CDR3 runs to 16 residues. Germline assignment: CDR1 MNHEY and CDR2 SVGEGT. CDR3: CASSYYGTGGKDEAFF. The DNA for the CDR3 is TGTGCCAGCAGTTACTATGGGACAGGGGGGAAAGATGAAGCTTTCTTT.

V usage is TRBV28 and J usage is TRBJ2-3; D gene unclear. The germline gives CDR1 MDHEN, CDR2 SYDVKM. The CDR3 spans 15 residues. V lost 1 base, J lost 10 bases, and 18 bases lay in between. CDR3 sequence (DNA): TGTGCCAGCAGTTTATCCCCCTTATTAGTTGGAGCGCAGTATTTT. This encodes CASSLSPLLVGAQYF. Variable domain in full (rest from reference TRBV28 and TRBJ2-3): DVKVTQSSRYLVKRTGEKVFLECVQDMDHENMFWYRQDPGLGLRLIYFSYDVKMKEKGDIPEGYSVSREKKERFSLILESASTNQTSMYLCASSLSPLLVGAQYFGPGTRLTVL.

The rearrangement joins TRBV6-5 to TRBJ1-1; D unresolved. V lost 7 bases and J lost 3, with 18 bases in between. The length of the CDR3 is 15 residues. Germline CDR1 is MNHEY and CDR2 is SVGAGI. The CDR3 DNA sequence: TGTGCCAGCAATTCGTTAGGGTCCTCTTACACTGAAGCTTTCTTT. It yields the protein CASNSLGSSYTEAFF.

The rearrangement links TRBV5-4 to TRBJ2-1; D uncertain. The CDR3 has 14 residues. V was shortened by 0 bases and J by 4 bases, with 8 bases between the two germline ends. CDR1 and CDR2 from the germline V gene are SGHNT and YYREEE (reference sequence). CDR3 in amino acids: CASSLDPSYNEQFF. CDR3 in DNA: TGTGCCAGCAGCTTGGACCCTAGTTACAATGAGCAGTTCTTC.

This chain uses TRBV9 with TRBJ2-5, with TRBD2 as a possible D gene (5 bases). The CDR3 loop spans 14 amino acids. V was cut by 2 bases and J by 2 bases, with 10 bases left in between. Germline V CDR1 and CDR2: SGDLS, YYNGEE. The CDR3 DNA is TGTGCCAGCAGCGTCGGGGTCCAGCAAGAGACCCAGTACTTC. Its translation is CASSVGVQQETQYF.

The gene calls are TRBV4-3 and TRBJ2-1; no clear D gene. Trimming cost V 0 bases and J 4 bases, with 10 bases left between them. This CDR3 spans 15 amino acids. Germline V CDR1 and CDR2: LGHNA, YSLEER. The CDR3 spells CASSQDPPSYNEQFF. CDR3 sequence (DNA): TGCGCCAGCAGCCAAGATCCCCCTAGTTACAATGAGCAGTTCTTC.

The rearrangement uses TRBV19 and TRBJ1-1; a weak D match, TRBD1 (5 bases). Germline CDR1 reads LNHDA; CDR2 reads SQIVND (reference sequence). Trimming stripped 6 bases from V and 2 bases from J, with 13 bases between. The CDR3 is made up of 14 amino acids. CDR3 DNA sequence: TGTGCCAGTAGCCTCAGGGATGGAAACACTGAAGCTTTCTTT. Protein: CASSLRDGNTEAFF.

This clone was found a few times. V gene TRBV29-1 combines with J gene TRBJ2-7, with 7 nucleotides matching TRBD1. Germline CDR1 is SQVTM and CDR2 is ANQGSEA. After removal of 3 bases from V and 2 bases from J, the junction contained 4 bases not matched to a gene. There are 13 residues in the CDR3. CDR3 nucleotide sequence: TGCAGCGTTGAGGGGACAGCTCCCTACGAGCAGTACTTC. This encodes CSVEGTAPYEQYF.

The chain recombines TRBV7-3 with TRBJ1-2, with D perhaps matching TRBD1 (6 bases). The CDR3 spans 13 residues. Trimming stripped 5 bases from V and 8 bases from J, with 15 bases between. CDR1 is SGHTA, CDR2 FQGTGA, per germline. DNA of the CDR3: TGTGCCAGCAGCCTGACAGGCGGAGTGGGCTACACCTTC. Its translation: CASSLTGGVGYTF.

In this sample, this clone turned up once. The rearrangement links TRBV5-8 to TRBJ1-5, with D possibly being TRBD1 (5 bases). Germline assignment: CDR1 SGHTS and CDR2 YDEGEE. The V end was cut by 7 bases, the J end by 5 bases, with 10 bases between. This CDR3 region has 12 residues. CDR3 amino acids: CASGTEYQPQHF. CDR3 DNA sequence: TGTGCCAGCGGGACGGAATATCAGCCCCAGCATTTT.

The chain carries TRBV7-2 and TRBJ2-3, with D unresolved. The germline gives CDR1 SGHTA, CDR2 FQGNSA. The V and J ends lost 5 bases and 0 bases respectively, with 3 bases between them. This CDR3 region has 12 residues. CDR3 amino acids: CASSLSTDTQYF. The CDR3 nucleotides read TGTGCCAGCAGCCTAAGCACAGATACGCAGTATTTT.

The chain couples TRBV27 to TRBJ1-2, with D tentatively TRBD1 (6 bases). Trimming pared 6 bases from V and 6 bases from J, leaving 20 bases between. CDR1 and CDR2 from the germline V gene are MNHEY and SMNVEV (reference sequence). The CDR3 consists of 15 residues. CDR3 protein: CASSLGDQGWDGYTF. The CDR3 DNA is TGTGCCAGCAGCTTAGGAGATCAGGGGTGGGATGGCTACACCTTC.

The chain recombines TRBV6-1 with TRBJ2-7; possibly TRBD2 for D (6 bases). In germline, CDR1 is MNHNS, CDR2 SASEGT. V lost 3 bases and J lost 2, with 14 bases in between. The CDR3 is 15 amino acids. The CDR3 DNA reads TGTGCCAGCAGTGAGGGGACCCGGGGGACCTACGAGCAGTACTTC. Protein product: CASSEGTRGTYEQYF.

This chain connects TRBV9 to TRBJ1-2; the match to TRBD1 covers 12 bases. The CDR3 extends over 19 amino acids. V dropped 4 bases and J dropped 3; count of bases not matched to a gene: 16. Per germline, CDR1 SGDLS and CDR2 YYNGEE. CDR3 protein: CASSSTQSRDRGPHYGYTF. In nucleotides, the CDR3 is TGTGCCAGCAGCTCAACTCAGTCCCGGGACAGGGGGCCGCACTATGGCTACACCTTC.

The chain carries TRBV7-9 and TRBJ1-5, with D perhaps matching TRBD1 (5 bases). The germline V gene has CDR1 SEHNR and CDR2 FQNEAQ (reference sequence). The CDR3 consists of 14 residues. The V gene lost 5 bases and the J gene lost 6 bases, with 14 bases spanning the gap. The CDR3 loop is CASSMMGGAQPQHF. The CDR3 nucleotides are TGTGCCAGCAGCATGATGGGCGGGGCTCAGCCCCAGCATTTT.

CDR3 region: CASSPGTSGGARRYEQYF. The CDR3 region has the DNA TGTGCCAGCAGCCCCGGGACTAGCGGGGGGGCCAGGCGGTACGAGCAGTACTTC. The chain joins TRBV9 to TRBJ2-7; TRBD2 agrees at 16 bases. Germline lookup yields CDR1 SGDLS and CDR2 YYNGEE. The CDR3 loop spans 18 amino acids. Trimming cost V 4 bases and J 4 bases; bases outside gene matches: 11.

The V gene is TRBV2, the J gene TRBJ1-2; D possibly corresponds to TRBD1 (6 bases). This CDR3 is 12 amino acids long. CDR1 is SNHLY and CDR2 is FYNNEI in the germline V gene. V was cut by 7 bases and J by 7 bases, with 13 bases left in between. CDR3 nucleotide sequence: TGTGCCAGCACCGTAGGGACACCTGGCTACACCTTC. Its protein is CASTVGTPGYTF.

CDR3 protein: CASSPTGREQFF. Here the CDR3 DNA reads TGTGCCAGCAGCCCCACCGGGAGGGAGCAGTTCTTC. The chain is built from TRBV6-2 or TRBV6-3 and TRBJ2-1; the match to TRBD2 covers 7 bases. Per germline, CDR1 MNHEY and CDR2 SVGEGT. Losses at the gene ends were 6 bases for V and 10 bases for J; bases not matched to a gene: 6. The CDR3 extends over 12 amino acids.

The chain joins TRBV7-9 to TRBJ1-1; D possibly corresponds to TRBD1 (5 bases). CDR3 length equals 14 residues. The germline V and J ends were trimmed by 3 bases and 5 bases, with 13 bases remaining between them. Germline loops: CDR1 SEHNR, CDR2 FQNEAQ (reference sequence). The CDR3 here is CASSFGPAGTEAFF. The CDR3 bases are TGTGCCAGCAGCTTCGGGCCGGCAGGGACTGAAGCTTTCTTT.

This clone was counted a few times. The gene calls are TRBV2 and TRBJ1-4, with a possible D match to TRBD1 (5 bases). Germline lookup yields CDR1 SNHLY and CDR2 FYNNEI. With 6 bases removed from V and 5 bases from J, the gap between germline ends came to 13 bases. The length of the CDR3 is 14 residues. CDR3 nucleotides: TGTGCCAGCAGACGAGGGACGGAGAATGAAAAACTGTTTTTT. This encodes CASRRGTENEKLFF.